This T cell receptor beta chain is drawn from a study of Ad26.COV2.S vaccination and SARS-CoV-2 variants. As for the study in general: The COV1001 Ad26.COV2.S trial arm included the donor.

The CDR3 covers 13 residues. Germline V lookup: CDR1 MNHNS, CDR2 SASEGT. Trimming removed 2 bases at V and 4 bases at J, with 8 bases between. The method was immunoSEQ multiplex PCR; TCRdb's version includes in-frame clones alone and lacks a portion of them. The sample yields about 680,000 clones, around 92% seen once. Treatment reported: around 19 received Ad26.COV2.S at low or high dose, single or two shots; about 5 received placebo; per-sample allocation not given. After the first vaccine or placebo injection, samples were drawn on day 63. The genes are TRBV6-1 and TRBJ1-2; no definite D call. This TCR came from a person between 18 and 65 years old who received the Ad26.COV2.S COVID-19 vaccine or a placebo. Sequences were derived from peripheral blood, sampled in a trial of Ad26.COV2.S vaccine versus placebo. As DNA, the CDR3 is TGTGCCAGCAGTGAACGCATATCCTATGGCTACACCTTC. Encoded protein: CASSERISYGYTF.